The subject of this entry is one T cell receptor beta chain. This clonotype was observed a handful of times. Its antigen target is currently unknown. Base qualities are not at hand, and no much larger clone is one base apart. The data were obtained in a study of blood T cells in healthy people across ages (dated by TCRdb to about 2015). About the full investigation: Template switching captured roughly one uniquely barcoded TCR beta cDNA molecule per two T cells in model experiments. Using deep sequencing normalized with unique cDNA molecular identifiers, the study measured how TCR beta repertoire diversity changes with age. Four age groups were formed from the donors: young (average around 15 years), middle-aged (around 39), aged (approximately 60) and long-lived (more than 75). Donors of different ages were randomly distributed across sequencing lanes to avoid experimental bias. Two additional independent replicas of 1 million unique cDNA reads from the same blood draw were analyzed for two donors (one aged 18 to 29 and one aged 80 or older).

The roughly 39 donors, aged roughly 6 to 100 years, were systemically healthy Caucasian individuals from Russia. Ten milliliters of peripheral blood were drawn from each donor into EDTA-treated Vacutainer tubes. Ficoll-Paque density-gradient centrifugation was used to isolate PBMCs, with at least 7 million per sample. Trizol reagent was used to extract total RNA from PBMCs, with at least 5.5 micrograms per sample. For every donor, an aliquot of PBMCs went through flow cytometry to measure the percentages of naive CD45RAhigh/CD27high T cells. Receptor libraries were prepared by 5' RACE. Instrument used: Illumina HiSeq 2500. A second roughly 7 to 12 cycle PCR used a sample-barcoded 5' primer and a J-beta primer mix. A unique molecular identifier was introduced onto each TCR beta cDNA molecule by a template-switch 5' adaptor carrying 12 random nucleotides. At least 2.5 million CDR3-containing paired-end reads were obtained from each sample. The Mint cDNA synthesis kit, primed by a TRBC-specific oligonucleotide, was used to synthesize first-strand cDNA from all RNA. After uracil-DNA glycosylase treatment, a first 18-cycle PCR used universal primers M1SS and BC2_uni_R on all cDNA. On the study's bioinformatics: Each sample was normalized by randomly selecting 1 million high-quality reads, each carrying a distinct molecular identifier. Reads sharing molecular identifiers were discarded rather than binned into consensus sequences. MiTCR, with a Q25 quality threshold and the strictest error-elimination algorithm, was used for CDR3 identification, clonotype clustering and error correction. A nonparametric unseen species model with Euler transformation was used to estimate a lower bound on total TCR beta diversity. TCRdb took the public reads, trimmed them with fastp at Q25, ran MiXCR for clone calling and kept in-frame beta chains. Every distinct CDR3 protein forms one entry, paired with its most common genes and DNA. The authors' filters were not applied to this entry. A total of hundreds of thousands of distinct CDR3 sequences appear in this sample, more than 25% of them only once. Around 15% of the sample lies in the top ten.

The germline V gene (reference sequence) sets CDR1 to LNHNV and CDR2 to YYDKDF. Cut back by 3 bases and 6 bases, the V and J ends lie 9 bases apart. The CDR3 holds 12 amino acids from the cysteine to the phenylalanine. Only CDR3 DNA remains: 36 bases, in frame from the first base. General conclusions and limits of the study: Compared with the aged group, more naive CD4+ T cells, fewer expanded clones and increased TCR diversity were shown by the long-lived group, suggesting age selection. Estimates of total diversity from one million sequenced T cells were regarded as lower bounds and underestimates. The percentage of naive T cells measured by flow cytometry correlated strongly with observed TCR beta diversity. Conclusive comparison of naive and antigen-experienced compartments was prevented by the profiling of bulk unsorted PBMCs. As age increased, observed TCR beta diversity per million T cells dropped in a roughly linear way, and a significant reduction was already evident by age 40. The CMV infection status of donors was not known, potentially confounding age-related changes in expanded clonotypes.

Material for sequencing was blood. The receptor was derived from a woman aged 80 or over in good health. The sequence links TRBV15 to TRBJ2-7; no confident D gene assignment can be made. In nucleotides, the sequence is TGTGCCACCAGCAGGGGGAATGGCGAGCAGTACTTC. Its amino acids are CATSRGNGEQYF.